One sample yielded the 12 T cell receptor beta chains listed below, sequenced in a study of regulatory T cells in long-lasting Graves disease. Time point of the sample: newly diagnosed GD, antithyroid drugs for less than 3 months. Extracted RNA from PBMCs served as the source of the TCR library. iRepertoire HTBI primers and Arm-PCR of CDR3 regions built TCR beta libraries. TCRdb fed the multiplex PCR reads into MiXCR, producing one record per CDR3 protein. The sample holds about 500,000 distinct CDR3 sequences, around 15% seen once. These sequences were also reported in another study, on T cells in Graves' hyperthyroidism and ophthalmopathy.

Material: peripheral blood mononuclear cells (PBMCs), obtained at new diagnosis, from a patient treated with antithyroid drugs. Receptors originate from a man in his forties with Graves disease.

This clonotype appeared many times. The V gene is TRBV28, the J gene TRBJ1-5; D perhaps matches TRBD1 (6 bases). CDR3 length: 14 amino acids. V gave up 6 bases and J gave up 5 bases, with 14 bases separating them. Germline lookup yields CDR1 MDHEN and CDR2 SYDVKM. Written as DNA, the CDR3 is TGTGCCAGCAGACGACAGGTTAGGGATCAGCCCCAGCATTTT. Residues: CASRRQVRDQPQHF.

With respect to this clonotype: Being one base from a much bigger clone, this may be a read error. The genes are TRBV27 and TRBJ2-4; 9 nucleotides line up with TRBD1. The CDR3 contains 14 residues. The germline gives CDR1 MNHEY, CDR2 SMNVEV (reference sequence). The CDR3 region is CAGSLSGTGSIQYF. In DNA, the CDR3 is TGTGCCGGCAGTTTATCCGGGACAGGGTCCATTCAGTACTTC.

The chain uses TRBV29-1 and TRBJ1-1; D not certain. This CDR3 spans 13 amino acids. The V end was cut by 4 bases, the J end by 1 base, with 10 bases between. In germline, CDR1 is SQVTM, CDR2 ANQGSEA. This CDR3 is CSVVAPTNTEAFF. The CDR3 region has the DNA TGCAGCGTTGTCGCGCCGACGAACACTGAAGCTTTCTTT.

This clonotype has ten or more counts. V gene TRBV11-2 combines with J gene TRBJ2-7; D might be TRBD2 (6 bases). Germline V CDR1 and CDR2: SGHAT, FQNNGV. Trimming took off 1 base at V and 5 bases at J, with 9 bases between the two ends. The CDR3 runs to 13 residues. The CDR3 bases are TGTGCCAGCAGCTTAGGAGCGGGCGACGAGCAGTACTTC. Its translation is CASSLGAGDEQYF.

The rearrangement joins TRBV6-2 or TRBV6-3 to TRBJ2-2, with 7 nucleotides matching TRBD2. V was clipped by 6 bases and J by 2 bases; unmatched bases: 6. The CDR3 totals 15 residues. Germline CDR1 and CDR2: MNHEY and SVGEGT. DNA for the CDR3: TGTGCCAGCAGCTGGCTAGCGGCTAACACCGGGGAGCTGTTTTTT. It is translated as CASSWLAANTGELFF.

In this sample, this clonotype turned up many times. The chain is built from TRBV20-1 and TRBJ2-7; TRBD1 or TRBD2 may be the D gene (5 bases each). Germline-derived CDR1 and CDR2 are DFQATT and SNEGSKA (reference sequence). The CDR3 length is 14 residues. With 3 bases removed from V and 3 bases from J, the gap between germline ends came to 15 bases. The CDR3 DNA reads as TGCAGTGCTAGGGATCCGGGACGGGTCTACGAGCAGTACTTC. Protein product: CSARDPGRVYEQYF.

This clonotype was detected many times. The chain uses TRBV4-1 and TRBJ1-5; no clear D gene. Per germline, CDR1 MGHRA and CDR2 YSYEKL. The CDR3 length is 13 residues. The V end lost 0 bases, the J end lost 5 bases, and 5 bases lay between the germline ends. CDR3 DNA: TGCGCCAGCAGCCAAGAGAGGGATCAGCCCCAGCATTTT. This encodes CASSQERDQPQHF.

This clonotype was recorded many times. The gene calls are TRBV28 and TRBJ2-7; 8 nucleotides match TRBD2. V shed 4 bases and J 6 bases; nucleotides not matched to a gene: 8. Germline-derived CDR1 and CDR2 are MDHEN and SYDVKM. This CDR3 region has 14 residues. The chain's CDR3 is CASSWQRESSEQYF. The CDR3 coding sequence is TGTGCCAGCAGTTGGCAGCGGGAGTCGAGCGAGCAGTACTTC.

This clonotype occurred a few times. The V gene is TRBV5-1, the J gene TRBJ1-2; maybe TRBD1 (5 bases). This CDR3 is 17 amino acids long. The germline gives CDR1 SGHRS, CDR2 YFSETQ. Trimming left V 0 bases short and J 3 bases short, with 18 bases between. The CDR3 loop is CASSLEARVTVDYGYTF. The CDR3 region has the DNA TGCGCCAGCAGCTTGGAGGCCAGGGTAACGGTGGACTATGGCTACACCTTC.

The chain carries TRBV12-3 or TRBV12-4 and TRBJ1-2; the match to TRBD1 covers 12 bases. The CDR3 is 15 amino acids. Trimming at V came to 5 bases and at J to 5 bases, leaving 6 bases not matched to a gene. The CDR3 nucleotides are TGTGCCAGCAGTGATCCGGGACAGGGGGCTTATGGCTACACCTTC. Protein product: CASSDPGQGAYGYTF.

This clonotype was observed many times. The rearrangement links TRBV3-1 to TRBJ2-1, with TRBD1 identical over 9 bases. Germline CDR1 is LGHDT and CDR2 is YNNKEL (reference sequence). This CDR3 is built from 17 residues. Trimming took 0 bases from V and 6 from J; bases not matched to a gene: 9. The CDR3 protein is CASSQEFRTGALNEQFF. The CDR3 nucleotides read TGTGCCAGCAGCCAAGAATTTAGGACAGGGGCCCTCAATGAGCAGTTCTTC.

This clonotype was detected ten times or more. This chain connects TRBV11-2 to TRBJ2-3; 13 bases are a match to TRBD2. With 3 bases clipped from V and 0 bases from J, the junction kept 6 bases outside the gene matches. Germline V gives CDR1 SGHAT, CDR2 FQNNGV. The CDR3 runs 18 residues. In nucleotides, the CDR3 is TGTGCCAGCAGCTTGCGGGGGACTAGCGGGACTAGCACAGATACGCAGTATTTT. This codes for CASSLRGTSGTSTDTQYF.